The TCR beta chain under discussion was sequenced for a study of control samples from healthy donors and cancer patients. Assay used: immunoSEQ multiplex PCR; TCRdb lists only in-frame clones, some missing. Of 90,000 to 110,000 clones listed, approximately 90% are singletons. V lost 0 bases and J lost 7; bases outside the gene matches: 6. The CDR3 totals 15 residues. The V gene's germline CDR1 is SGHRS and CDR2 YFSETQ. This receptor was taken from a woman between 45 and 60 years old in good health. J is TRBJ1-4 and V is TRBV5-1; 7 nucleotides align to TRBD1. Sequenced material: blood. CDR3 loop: CASSLATGRGEKLFF. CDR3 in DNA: TGCGCCAGCAGCTTGGCGACAGGGCGAGGTGAAAAACTGTTTTTT.